This TCR beta chain is drawn from a study of cytomegalovirus exposure and HLA in healthy donors. Turning to the study itself: HLA-typed donors contributed 80 million to 85 million unique TCRs, which were held in an early data release.

With respect to this clone: Its antigen is unidentified.

PCR primers comprised 60 Vbeta and 13 Jbeta primers. As handled by the study authors: Approximately 11 million shared chains were among the approximately 76 million unique TCR beta chains that a later analysis counted. Assay used: immunoSEQ multiplex PCR; TCRdb lists only in-frame clones, some missing. V and J calls plus clone size are reproduced from that table; the DNA served to infer D and trimming. The data contain roughly 98,000 clones, around 73% of them singletons. The CDR3 has 15 residues. Germline CDR1 MNHEY, CDR2 SVGAGI. Trimming cost V 2 bases and J 3 bases, with 12 bases left between them. Findings and limits, study-wide: In vitro work confirmed that a few CMV-associated chains recognize CMV antigens. The investigators catalogued 164 TCR beta chains as cytomegalovirus-associated.

The sample comprised PBMCs. This chain joins TRBV6-5 and TRBJ2-3; D may be TRBD2 (5 bases). This sequence was found in a man aged 35 to 55 in good health and CMV-seronegative. The CDR3 spells CASSYRGPGTDTQYF. The CDR3 DNA sequence: TGTGCCAGCAGTTACCGCGGGCCCGGGACAGATACGCAGTATTTT.